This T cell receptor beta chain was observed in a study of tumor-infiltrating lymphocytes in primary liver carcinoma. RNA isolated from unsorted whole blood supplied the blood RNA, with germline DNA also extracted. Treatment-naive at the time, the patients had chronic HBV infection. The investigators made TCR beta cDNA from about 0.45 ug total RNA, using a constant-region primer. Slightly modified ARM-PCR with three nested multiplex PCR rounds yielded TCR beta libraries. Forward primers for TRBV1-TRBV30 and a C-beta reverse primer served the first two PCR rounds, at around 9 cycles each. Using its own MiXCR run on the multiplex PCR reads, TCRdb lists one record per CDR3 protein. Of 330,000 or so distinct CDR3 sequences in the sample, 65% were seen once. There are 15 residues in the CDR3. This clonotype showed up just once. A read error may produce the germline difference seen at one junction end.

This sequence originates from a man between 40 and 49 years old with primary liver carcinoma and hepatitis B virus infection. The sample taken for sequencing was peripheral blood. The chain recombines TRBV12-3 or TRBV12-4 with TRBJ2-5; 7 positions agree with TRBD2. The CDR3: CASSLSGGFIETQYF. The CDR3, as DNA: TGTGCCAGTAGTTTATCGGGAGGTTTTATCGAGACCCAGTACTTC.